This T cell receptor beta chain was obtained from a study of cytomegalovirus exposure and HLA in healthy donors. Study-level findings and limits: The finding came from a later analysis; first-cohort TCR clusters tended to co-occur in the roughly 120 validation repertoires.

To note about this clone: The target antigen is unknown.

CDR1 is SGHNT and CDR2 is YYREEE in the germline V gene (reference sequence). The CDR3 is made up of 14 amino acids. The J segment lost 4 bases and the V segment lost 2 bases, leaving 5 bases of the junction unmatched. Only in-frame clones appear in the TCRdb table, and some are missing; sequencing was by immunoSEQ multiplex PCR. The table shows a few hundred thousand clones, with 90% to 95% occurring only once. Sequenced: PBMCs. The V gene is TRBV5-4, the J gene TRBJ2-5; 7 nucleotides agree with TRBD1. The TCR was taken from a woman younger than 30 in good health and CMV-seronegative. The CDR3: CASSFRQGTETQYF. As DNA, the CDR3 is TGTGCCAGCAGCTTCCGACAGGGAACAGAGACCCAGTACTTC.